This T cell receptor (beta chain) was found in a study of technical replicates of blood from four donors. Some clones are missing from TCRdb's copy, which holds only in-frame ones; the method was immunoSEQ multiplex PCR. The sample has tens of thousands of clones, around 94% seen once; the top ten hold around 4.1%. The CDR3 extends over 15 amino acids. Trimming removed 0 bases from V and 4 bases from J, with 10 bases in between. The V gene's germline CDR1 is SGDLS and CDR2 YYNGEE. The chain recombines TRBV9 with TRBJ1-4, with D hard to call. Sequencing input: PBMCs. This TCR was recovered from a human donor in good health. Some clones in this sample may be carry-over from other donors' samples. CDR3 residues: CASSVGERNNEKLFF. CDR3 nucleotide sequence: TGTGCCAGCAGCGTAGGAGAGAGAAATAATGAAAAACTGTTTTTT.